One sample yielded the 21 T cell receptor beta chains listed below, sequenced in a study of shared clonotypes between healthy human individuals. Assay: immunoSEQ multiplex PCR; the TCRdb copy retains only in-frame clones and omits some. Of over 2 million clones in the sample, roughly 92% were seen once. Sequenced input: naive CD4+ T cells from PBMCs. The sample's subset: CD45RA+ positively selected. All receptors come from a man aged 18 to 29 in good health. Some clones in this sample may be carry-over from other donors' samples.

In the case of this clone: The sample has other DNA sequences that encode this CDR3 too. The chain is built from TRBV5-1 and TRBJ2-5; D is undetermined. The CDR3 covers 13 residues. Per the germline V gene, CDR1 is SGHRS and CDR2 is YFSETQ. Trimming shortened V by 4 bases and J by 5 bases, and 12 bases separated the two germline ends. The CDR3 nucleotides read TGCGCCAGCAGCCCGACCATCGGGGAGACCCAGTACTTC. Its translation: CASSPTIGETQYF.

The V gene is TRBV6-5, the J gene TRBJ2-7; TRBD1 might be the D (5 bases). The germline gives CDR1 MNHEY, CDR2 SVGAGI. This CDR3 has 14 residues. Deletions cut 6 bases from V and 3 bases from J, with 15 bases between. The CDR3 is CASSDRLTHYEQYF. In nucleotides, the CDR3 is TGTGCCAGCAGCGACAGACTCACTCACTACGAGCAGTACTTC.

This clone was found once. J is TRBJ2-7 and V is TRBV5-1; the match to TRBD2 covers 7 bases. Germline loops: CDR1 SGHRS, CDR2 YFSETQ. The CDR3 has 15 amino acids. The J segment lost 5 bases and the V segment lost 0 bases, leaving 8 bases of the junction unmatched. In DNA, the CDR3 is TGCGCCAGCAGCTTGGAAGGCGGGAGCAGCCACGAGCAGTACTTC. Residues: CASSLEGGSSHEQYF. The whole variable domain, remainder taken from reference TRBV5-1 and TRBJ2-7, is KAGVTQTPRYLIKTRGQQVTLSCSPISGHRSVSWYQQTPGQGLQFLFEYFSETQRNKGNFPGRFSGRQFSNSRSEMNVSTLELGDSALYLCASSLEGGSSHEQYFGPGTRLTVT.

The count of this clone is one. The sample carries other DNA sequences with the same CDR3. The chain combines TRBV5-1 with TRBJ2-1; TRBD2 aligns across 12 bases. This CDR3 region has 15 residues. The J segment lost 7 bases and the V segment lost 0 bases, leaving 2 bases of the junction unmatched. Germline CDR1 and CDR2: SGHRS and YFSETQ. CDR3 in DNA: TGCGCCAGCAGCTTGGCACTAGCGGGAGGAAATGAGCAGTTCTTC. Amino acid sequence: CASSLALAGGNEQFF.

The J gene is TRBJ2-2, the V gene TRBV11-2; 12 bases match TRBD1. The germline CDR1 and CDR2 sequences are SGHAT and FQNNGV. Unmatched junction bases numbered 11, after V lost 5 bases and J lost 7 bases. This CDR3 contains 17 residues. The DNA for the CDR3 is TGTGCCAGCAGCGTCCCGGGACAGGGGGCGCAAAACGGGGAGCTGTTTTTT. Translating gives CASSVPGQGAQNGELFF. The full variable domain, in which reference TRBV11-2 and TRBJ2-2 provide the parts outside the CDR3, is EAGVAQSPRYKIIEKRQSVAFWCNPISGHATLYWYQQILGQGPKLLIQFQNNGVVDDSQLPKDRFSAERLKGVDSTLKIQPAKLEDSAVYLCASSVPGQGAQNGELFFGEGSRLTVL.

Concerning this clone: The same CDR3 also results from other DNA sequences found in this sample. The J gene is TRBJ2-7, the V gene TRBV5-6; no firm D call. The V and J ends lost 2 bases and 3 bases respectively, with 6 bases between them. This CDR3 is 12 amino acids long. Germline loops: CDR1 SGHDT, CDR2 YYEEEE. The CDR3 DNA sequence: TGTGCCAGCAGCTTTTGGGGCTACGAGCAGTACTTC. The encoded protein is CASSFWGYEQYF.

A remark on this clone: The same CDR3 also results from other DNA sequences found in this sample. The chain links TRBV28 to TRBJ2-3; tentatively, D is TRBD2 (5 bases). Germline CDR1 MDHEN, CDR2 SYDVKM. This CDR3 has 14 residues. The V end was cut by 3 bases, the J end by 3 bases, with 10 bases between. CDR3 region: CASSFTRGTDTQYF. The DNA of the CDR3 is TGTGCCAGCAGTTTTACTAGAGGGACAGATACGCAGTATTTT.

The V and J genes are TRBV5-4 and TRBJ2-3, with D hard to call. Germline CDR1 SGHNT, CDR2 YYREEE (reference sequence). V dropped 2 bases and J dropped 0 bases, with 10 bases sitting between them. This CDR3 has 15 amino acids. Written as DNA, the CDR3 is TGTGCCAGCAGCTTTCGCCAGAGTAGCACAGATACGCAGTATTTT. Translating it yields CASSFRQSSTDTQYF.

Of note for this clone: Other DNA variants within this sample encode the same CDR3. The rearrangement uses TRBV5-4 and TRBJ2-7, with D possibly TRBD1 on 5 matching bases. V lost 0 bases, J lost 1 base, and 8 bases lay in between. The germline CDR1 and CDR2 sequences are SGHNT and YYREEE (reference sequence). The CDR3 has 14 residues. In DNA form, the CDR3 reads TGTGCCAGCAGCTTGGCCTCAGGGTCCTACGAGCAGTACTTC. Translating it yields CASSLASGSYEQYF. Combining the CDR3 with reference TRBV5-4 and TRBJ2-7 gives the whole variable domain ETGVTQSPTHLIKTRGQQVTLRCSSQSGHNTVSWYQQALGQGPQFIFQYYREEENGRGNFPPRFSGLQFPNYSSELNVNALELDDSALYLCASSLASGSYEQYFGPGTRLTVT.

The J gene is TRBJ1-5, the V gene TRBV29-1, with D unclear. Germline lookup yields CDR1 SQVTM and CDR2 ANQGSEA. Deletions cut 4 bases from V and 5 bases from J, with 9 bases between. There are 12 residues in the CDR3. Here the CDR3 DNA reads TGCAGCGTTGGGGCCGGGGATCAGCCCCAGCATTTT. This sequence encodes CSVGAGDQPQHF.

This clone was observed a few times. CDR3 in amino acids: CASSLSSWTGTEAFF. CDR3 nucleotides: TGTGCCAGCAGTTTATCCTCGTGGACAGGGACCGAAGCTTTCTTT. The chain combines TRBV27 with TRBJ1-1; 8 nucleotides line up with TRBD1. This CDR3 region has 15 residues. After removal of 0 bases from V and 8 bases from J, the junction contained 8 bases not matched to a gene. In germline, CDR1 is MNHEY, CDR2 SMNVEV (reference sequence).

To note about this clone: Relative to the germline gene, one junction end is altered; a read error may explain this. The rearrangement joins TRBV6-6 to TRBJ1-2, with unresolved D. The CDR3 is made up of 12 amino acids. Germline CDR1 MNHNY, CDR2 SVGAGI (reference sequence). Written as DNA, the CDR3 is TGTGCCAGCACCCTCTCAGAGGCAGTGCCCGGGTTC. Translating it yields CASTLSEAVPGF.

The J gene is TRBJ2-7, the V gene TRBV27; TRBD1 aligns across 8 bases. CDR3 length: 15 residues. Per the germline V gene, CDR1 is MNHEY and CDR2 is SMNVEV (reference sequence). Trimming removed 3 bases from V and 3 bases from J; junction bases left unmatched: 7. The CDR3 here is CASSFGGTGHYEQYF. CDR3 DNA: TGTGCCAGCAGTTTTGGCGGGACAGGCCACTACGAGCAGTACTTC.

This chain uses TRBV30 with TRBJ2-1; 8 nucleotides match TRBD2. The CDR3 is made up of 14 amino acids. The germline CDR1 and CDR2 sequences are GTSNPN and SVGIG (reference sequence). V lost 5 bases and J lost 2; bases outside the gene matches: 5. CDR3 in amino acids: CAWGLAGTYNEQFF. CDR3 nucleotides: TGTGCCTGGGGCCTAGCGGGTACCTACAATGAGCAGTTCTTC.

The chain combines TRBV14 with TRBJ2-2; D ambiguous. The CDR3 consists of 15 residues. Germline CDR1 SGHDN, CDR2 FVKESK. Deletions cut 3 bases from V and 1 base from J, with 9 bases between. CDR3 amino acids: CASSHYEGNTGELFF. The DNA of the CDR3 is TGTGCCAGCAGCCATTACGAAGGGAACACCGGGGAGCTGTTTTTT.

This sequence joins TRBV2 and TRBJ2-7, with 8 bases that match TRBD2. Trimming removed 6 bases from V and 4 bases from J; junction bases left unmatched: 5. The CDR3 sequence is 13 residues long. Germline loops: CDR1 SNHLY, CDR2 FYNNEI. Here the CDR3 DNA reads TGTGCCAGCAGACTAGCGGTAAAATACGAGCAGTACTTC. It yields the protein CASRLAVKYEQYF.

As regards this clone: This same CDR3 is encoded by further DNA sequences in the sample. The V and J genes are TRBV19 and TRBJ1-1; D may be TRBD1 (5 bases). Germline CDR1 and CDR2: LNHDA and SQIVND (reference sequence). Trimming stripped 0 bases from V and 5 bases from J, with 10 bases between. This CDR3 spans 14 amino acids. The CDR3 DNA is TGTGCCAGTAGTATAGATCGTGGGGGAACTGAAGCTTTCTTT. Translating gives CASSIDRGGTEAFF. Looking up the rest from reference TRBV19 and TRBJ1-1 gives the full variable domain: DGGITQSPKYLFRKEGQNVTLSCEQNLNHDAMYWYRQDPGQGLRLIYYSQIVNDFQKGDIAEGYSVSREKKESFPLTVTSAQKNPTAFYLCASSIDRGGTEAFFGQGTRLTVV.

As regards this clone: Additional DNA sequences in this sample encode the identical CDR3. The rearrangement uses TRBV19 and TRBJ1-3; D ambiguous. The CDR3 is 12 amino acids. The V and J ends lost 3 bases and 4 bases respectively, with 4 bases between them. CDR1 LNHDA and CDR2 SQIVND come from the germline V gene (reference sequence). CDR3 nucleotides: TGTGCCAGTAGTATCGGCGGAAACACCATATATTTT. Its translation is CASSIGGNTIYF. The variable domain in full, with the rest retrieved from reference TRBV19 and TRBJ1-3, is DGGITQSPKYLFRKEGQNVTLSCEQNLNHDAMYWYRQDPGQGLRLIYYSQIVNDFQKGDIAEGYSVSREKKESFPLTVTSAQKNPTAFYLCASSIGGNTIYFGEGSWLTVV.

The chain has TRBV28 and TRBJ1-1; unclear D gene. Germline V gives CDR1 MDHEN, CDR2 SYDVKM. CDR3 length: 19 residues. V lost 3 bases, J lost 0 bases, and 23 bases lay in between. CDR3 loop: CASSLAVVISDPMNTEAFF. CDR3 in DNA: TGTGCCAGCAGTTTGGCGGTGGTTATTTCGGACCCTATGAACACTGAAGCTTTCTTT.

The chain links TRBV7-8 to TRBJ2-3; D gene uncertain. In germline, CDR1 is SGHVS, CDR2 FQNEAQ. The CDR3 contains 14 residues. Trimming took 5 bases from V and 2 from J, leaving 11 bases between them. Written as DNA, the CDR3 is TGTGCCAGCAGCCGACGGACCAACACAGATACGCAGTATTTT. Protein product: CASSRRTNTDTQYF.

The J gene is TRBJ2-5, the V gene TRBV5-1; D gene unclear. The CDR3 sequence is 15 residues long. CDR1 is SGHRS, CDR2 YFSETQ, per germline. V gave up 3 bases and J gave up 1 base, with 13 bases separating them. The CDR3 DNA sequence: TGCGCCAGCAGCTCAGGCGGATCGGGCCAAGAGACCCAGTACTTC. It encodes CASSSGGSGQETQYF.